These T cell receptor beta chains were read from a single sample in a study of T cell clones after liver transplantation. Clones were sequenced by immunoSEQ multiplex PCR, and TCRdb holds only the in-frame ones, with some missing. The sample has some 110,000 clones, approximately 90% seen once; the top ten hold around 0.86%. The source was CD4+ T cells from blood, collected 12 months after liver transplant. The receptor set was obtained from a human patient who received a liver transplant. Some T cells could come from the graft donor. Each CDR3 is given with its conserved first and last residue. A D gene is named only where the DNA matches it firmly. Expanded clones get a size class; other rows say once, few or many, or leave the size out.

j_call: TRBJ2-7; clone_size: .; v_call: TRBV6-5; d_call: .; cdr3_nt: TGTGCCAGCAGTTACGCAGGCAACGAGCAGTACTTC; cdr3_aa: CASSYAGNEQYF
j_call: TRBJ2-1; clone_size: .; v_call: TRBV2; d_call: TRBD2; cdr3_nt: TGTGCCAGCAGGTACGCGGGAGTGGGGAATGAGCAGTTCTTC; cdr3_aa: CASRYAGVGNEQFF
j_call: TRBJ2-1; clone_size: .; v_call: TRBV7-8; d_call: TRBD1; cdr3_nt: TGTGCCAGCAGCTCAGGGGGTAGCGCCGCGCGTGAGCAGTTCTTC; cdr3_aa: CASSSGGSAAREQFF
j_call: TRBJ2-3; clone_size: .; v_call: TRBV7-3; d_call: TRBD2; cdr3_nt: TGTGCCAGCAGCCCGACTAGCGACACAGATACGCAGTATTTT; cdr3_aa: CASSPTSDTDTQYF
j_call: TRBJ1-4; clone_size: .; v_call: TRBV4-3; d_call: TRBD1; cdr3_nt: TGCGCCAGCAGCCCGAGATTAACAGGGGGGGTTGGAACTAATGAAAAACTGTTTTTT; cdr3_aa: CASSPRLTGGVGTNEKLFF
j_call: TRBJ2-3; clone_size: once; v_call: TRBV7-3; d_call: TRBD1; cdr3_nt: TGTGCCAGCAGCCCAAGACAGGGGGGCACAGATACGCAGTATTTT; cdr3_aa: CASSPRQGGTDTQYF
j_call: TRBJ2-1; clone_size: .; v_call: TRBV18; d_call: TRBD2; cdr3_nt: TGTGCCAGCTCACCACCGGGGGGGGGTGAGCAGTTCTTC; cdr3_aa: CASSPPGGGEQFF
j_call: TRBJ1-2; clone_size: .; v_call: TRBV7-2; d_call: TRBD1; cdr3_nt: TGTGCCAGCAGCACGACAGGGGGCCATCTCTATGGCTACACCTTC; cdr3_aa: CASSTTGGHLYGYTF
j_call: TRBJ2-7; clone_size: .; v_call: TRBV28; d_call: .; cdr3_nt: TGTGCCAGCAGTACCCTCTCGTCCCAGGGACACGAGCAGTACTTC; cdr3_aa: CASSTLSSQGHEQYF
j_call: TRBJ2-7; clone_size: .; v_call: TRBV12-5; d_call: TRBD2; cdr3_nt: TGTGCTAGTGGTTTGGGACCGGGACTAGCAGCCTACGAGCAGTACTTC; cdr3_aa: CASGLGPGLAAYEQYF
j_call: TRBJ2-7; clone_size: .; v_call: TRBV2; d_call: .; cdr3_nt: TGTGCCAGTACAAAGCAGGCGCCCTACGAGCAGTACTTC; cdr3_aa: CASTKQAPYEQYF
j_call: TRBJ2-1; clone_size: .; v_call: TRBV20-1; d_call: .; cdr3_nt: TGCAGTGCCTCATCCTCCTGGGAGCAGTTCTTC; cdr3_aa: CSASSSWEQFF
j_call: TRBJ1-2; clone_size: .; v_call: TRBV7-8; d_call: .; cdr3_nt: TGTGCCAGCAGCTTAGCGGGGTCAGTCTATGGCTACACCTTC; cdr3_aa: CASSLAGSVYGYTF
j_call: TRBJ1-4; clone_size: .; v_call: TRBV2; d_call: TRBD1; cdr3_nt: TGTGCCAGCAGTCGACAGCAAGGACAGGGGGCGAGTGAAAAACTGTTTTTT; cdr3_aa: CASSRQQGQGASEKLFF
j_call: TRBJ1-1; clone_size: .; v_call: TRBV9; d_call: TRBD1; cdr3_nt: TGTGCCAGCAGCGTAGGTATAGGACAGGGAGAAGCTTTCTTT; cdr3_aa: CASSVGIGQGEAFF
j_call: TRBJ2-5; clone_size: .; v_call: TRBV29-1; d_call: TRBD2; cdr3_nt: TGCAGCGTTTTATTGGCTAGCGGGAGGTTGTGGGAGACCCAGTACTTC; cdr3_aa: CSVLLASGRLWETQYF
j_call: TRBJ2-7; clone_size: .; v_call: TRBV5-1; d_call: TRBD2; cdr3_nt: TGCGCCAGCAGCTTGGGATCAAGCGGGAGGGCCGAAGAGCAGTACTTC; cdr3_aa: CASSLGSSGRAEEQYF
j_call: TRBJ2-7; clone_size: .; v_call: TRBV21-1; d_call: .; cdr3_nt: TGTGCCAGCAGCAAAGCGCGGGTGGCGGGAATATGCGAGCAGTACTTC; cdr3_aa: CASSKARVAGICEQYF
j_call: TRBJ2-1; clone_size: once; v_call: TRBV19; d_call: .; cdr3_nt: TGTGCCAGTAGTATAGGACAGGCAGTGAACAATGAGCAGTTCTTC; cdr3_aa: CASSIGQAVNNEQFF
j_call: TRBJ1-3; clone_size: .; v_call: TRBV5-1; d_call: .; cdr3_nt: TGCGCCAGCAGCCAAGGACAGACGAACTCTGGAAACACCATATATTTT; cdr3_aa: CASSQGQTNSGNTIYF
j_call: TRBJ2-4; clone_size: .; v_call: TRBV27; d_call: .; cdr3_nt: TGTGCCAGCAGGGAGATAGCCAAAAACATTCAGTACTTC; cdr3_aa: CASREIAKNIQYF
j_call: TRBJ1-5; clone_size: .; v_call: TRBV2; d_call: .; cdr3_nt: TGTGCCAGCATGACGGATAGCAATCAGCCCCAGCATTTT; cdr3_aa: CASMTDSNQPQHF
j_call: TRBJ2-1; clone_size: .; v_call: TRBV21-1; d_call: .; cdr3_nt: TGTGCCAGCGATGGCGGGAGAAAGAATGAGCAGTTCTTC; cdr3_aa: CASDGGRKNEQFF
j_call: TRBJ2-3; clone_size: .; v_call: TRBV19; d_call: .; cdr3_nt: TGTGCCAGTAGTACCCGGGACTGGATATGGGAAGATACGCAGTATTTT; cdr3_aa: CASSTRDWIWEDTQYF
j_call: TRBJ2-3; clone_size: .; v_call: TRBV6-5; d_call: .; cdr3_nt: TGTGCCAGCACCCTGCCCCCAGATACGCAGTATTTT; cdr3_aa: CASTLPPDTQYF
j_call: TRBJ2-2; clone_size: .; v_call: TRBV9; d_call: TRBD2; cdr3_nt: TGTGCCAGCAGCGTAGGAGCGGGAGCAGGGAACACCGGGGAGCTGTTTTTT; cdr3_aa: CASSVGAGAGNTGELFF
j_call: TRBJ2-3; clone_size: .; v_call: TRBV4-3; d_call: .; cdr3_nt: TGCGCCAGCAGCCAAGACCAGACGAACACGCAGTATTTT; cdr3_aa: CASSQDQTNTQYF
j_call: TRBJ1-3; clone_size: .; v_call: TRBV5-1; d_call: .; cdr3_nt: TGCGCCAGCAGCTCCCGGGGCGCCTCCGGTGGAAACACCATATATTTT; cdr3_aa: CASSSRGASGGNTIYF
j_call: TRBJ2-1; clone_size: .; v_call: TRBV11-3; d_call: .; cdr3_nt: TGTGCCAGCAGCCTATTATCGACTGTTGAGCAGTTCTTC; cdr3_aa: CASSLLSTVEQFF
j_call: TRBJ2-4; clone_size: .; v_call: TRBV15; d_call: .; cdr3_nt: TGTGCCACCAGCAGATACAGGGAAGACGTCATTCAGTACTTC; cdr3_aa: CATSRYREDVIQYF
j_call: TRBJ2-7; clone_size: .; v_call: TRBV19; d_call: TRBD1; cdr3_nt: TGTGCCAGTAGTATCCGGACAGGGTGGGACGAGCAGTACTTC; cdr3_aa: CASSIRTGWDEQYF
j_call: TRBJ1-5; clone_size: .; v_call: TRBV30; d_call: TRBD1; cdr3_nt: TGTGCTTACGAAGGACAGGGCAATCAGCCCCAGCATTTT; cdr3_aa: CAYEGQGNQPQHF
j_call: TRBJ2-3; clone_size: .; v_call: TRBV5-6; d_call: .; cdr3_nt: TGTGCCAGCAGCTTGGCGCTACGCACAGATACGCAGTATTTT; cdr3_aa: CASSLALRTDTQYF
j_call: TRBJ2-7; clone_size: .; v_call: TRBV7-9; d_call: .; cdr3_nt: TGTGCCAGCAGCCCCCCCGAGGCCTACGAGCAGTACTTC; cdr3_aa: CASSPPEAYEQYF
j_call: TRBJ1-1; clone_size: .; v_call: TRBV7-6; d_call: .; cdr3_nt: TGTGCCAGCAGCTCCTCGGGACAAAGTGAAGCTTTCTTT; cdr3_aa: CASSSSGQSEAFF
j_call: TRBJ2-7; clone_size: .; v_call: TRBV30; d_call: TRBD2; cdr3_nt: TGTGCCTGGAGTGTACGGGCTAGCGGGAGGGCGAACTACGAGCAGTACTTC; cdr3_aa: CAWSVRASGRANYEQYF
j_call: TRBJ2-3; clone_size: .; v_call: TRBV9; d_call: .; cdr3_nt: TGTGCCAGCAGCGTAGGCCTAGAAACAGATACGCAGTATTTT; cdr3_aa: CASSVGLETDTQYF
j_call: TRBJ2-7; clone_size: .; v_call: TRBV27; d_call: .; cdr3_nt: TGTGCCAGCCGCGATCTGGACCCCTCCGAGCAGTACTTC; cdr3_aa: CASRDLDPSEQYF
j_call: TRBJ2-7; clone_size: many; v_call: TRBV9; d_call: .; cdr3_nt: TGTGCCAGCAGCGTAGGGGGAAGGTACGAGCAGTACTTC; cdr3_aa: CASSVGGRYEQYF
j_call: TRBJ2-7; clone_size: .; v_call: TRBV7-9; d_call: .; cdr3_nt: TGTGCCAGCAGCTTAGTTGGCAGCTCCTACGAGCAGTACTTC; cdr3_aa: CASSLVGSSYEQYF
j_call: TRBJ2-2; clone_size: few; v_call: TRBV28; d_call: TRBD2; cdr3_nt: TGTGCCAGCAGGGAACTAGCGGGAGGCTCCTTCACCGGGGAGCTGTTTTTT; cdr3_aa: CASRELAGGSFTGELFF
j_call: TRBJ2-3; clone_size: once; v_call: TRBV27; d_call: .; cdr3_nt: TGTGCCAGCAGTTTTTCCCGGGTCCAATCTGGTGATACGCAGTATTTT; cdr3_aa: CASSFSRVQSGDTQYF
j_call: TRBJ2-4; clone_size: .; v_call: TRBV5-1; d_call: .; cdr3_nt: TGCGCCAGCAGCTTGGGTTGGCGGGATATAGCCAAAAACATTCAGTACTTC; cdr3_aa: CASSLGWRDIAKNIQYF